Each of the 25 T cell receptor beta chains below was sequenced from the same sample in a study of CD8 T cells in Susac syndrome. An input of roughly 0.5 to 1 ug of RNA was subjected to reverse transcription using random hexamers. TCRdb used MiXCR to reprocess the immunoSEQ multiplex PCR reads, holding one entry per CDR3 protein. Among 150,000 to 200,000 distinct CDR3 sequences listed, roughly 90% were seen once. Specimen: CD4+ T cells from PBMCs. These TCRs come from a human donor with Susac syndrome.

The gene calls are TRBV12-3 or TRBV12-4 and TRBJ1-3, with TRBD1 as a possible D gene (6 bases). The CDR3 runs to 14 residues. The germline V and J ends were trimmed by 4 bases and 1 base, with 8 bases remaining between them. DNA of the CDR3: TGTGCCAGCAGTTCGACAGGTTCTGGAAACACCATATATTTT. Its translation: CASSSTGSGNTIYF.

This CDR3 is CASRRVASGSGEQYF. CDR3 coding DNA: TGTGCCAGCAGACGGGTGGCCAGCGGGAGTGGCGAGCAGTACTTC. The V call is TRBV11-2, the J call TRBJ2-7; 8 bases align to TRBD2. The CDR3 has 15 residues. J was trimmed by 6 bases and V by 6 bases; bases with no gene match: 13. The germline gives CDR1 SGHAT, CDR2 FQNNGV.

CDR3 bases: TGCAGTGCAAATCCGATCAAACAAAGCTCCTACGAGCAGTACTTC. Translating gives CSANPIKQSSYEQYF. The chain is built from TRBV20-1 and TRBJ2-7; D is ambiguous. The CDR3 is 15 residues long. CDR1 and CDR2 from the germline V gene are DFQATT and SNEGSKA (reference sequence). Trimming stripped 6 bases from V and 0 bases from J, with 18 bases between.

Only one count was recorded for this clonotype. The chain employs TRBV19 and TRBJ1-5; D is perhaps TRBD1 (6 bases). The germline V and J ends were trimmed by 5 bases and 11 bases, with 16 bases remaining between them. The CDR3 consists of 13 residues. Germline lookup yields CDR1 LNHDA and CDR2 SQIVND (reference sequence). For the CDR3, the DNA is TGTGCCAGTAGTGGGGACACTCGTTTGACCCAGCATTTT. It encodes CASSGDTRLTQHF.

The rearrangement joins TRBV18 to TRBJ2-1; D perhaps matches TRBD2 (6 bases). The ends were cut back, 2 bases at V and 9 bases at J, with 14 bases in the middle. The germline gives CDR1 KGHSH, CDR2 LQKENI. The CDR3 spans 14 residues. CDR3 nucleotides: TGTGCCAGCTCACCAACGGGGGAAGTTGCTGAGCAGTTCTTC. Encoded protein: CASSPTGEVAEQFF.

This clonotype was counted once. This rearrangement joins TRBV6-5 to TRBJ1-5; the match to TRBD1 covers 8 bases. Losses at the gene ends were 5 bases for V and 7 bases for J; bases not matched to a gene: 7. Germline V gene lookup returns CDR1 MNHEY and CDR2 SVGAGI. This CDR3 has 14 residues. CDR3 sequence: CASSKSDRAQPQHF. CDR3 sequence (DNA): TGTGCCAGCAGTAAATCGGACAGGGCCCAGCCCCAGCATTTT.

This clonotype was seen more than once but under ten times. This sequence joins TRBV6-2 or TRBV6-3 and TRBJ2-3, with TRBD2 matching 8 bases. From germline, CDR1 is MNHEY and CDR2 SVGEGT. CDR3 length: 16 residues. The J segment lost 4 bases and the V segment lost 0 bases, leaving 6 bases of the junction unmatched. The DNA for the CDR3 is TGTGCCAGCAGTTACTCAGGTAGCGGGGATCCAGATACGCAGTATTTT. It yields the protein CASSYSGSGDPDTQYF.

This clonotype was detected only once. This chain uses TRBV4-1 with TRBJ1-3; 10 nucleotides line up with TRBD1. Germline CDR1 is MGHRA and CDR2 is YSYEKL. This CDR3 spans 15 amino acids. Trimming cost V 6 bases and J 1 base; bases outside gene matches: 3. The CDR3 loop reads CASSRQGASGNTIYF. As DNA, the CDR3 is TGCGCCAGCAGTAGACAGGGGGCGTCTGGAAACACCATATATTTT.

The V call is TRBV5-1, the J call TRBJ2-5, with D perhaps matching TRBD2 (5 bases). Germline assignment: CDR1 SGHRS and CDR2 YFSETQ. Deletions cut 0 bases from V and 3 bases from J, with 15 bases between. The CDR3 consists of 16 residues. DNA of the CDR3: TGCGCCAGCAGCTTGGAGAGGGAGCTGGGTGAAGAGACCCAGTACTTC. Protein product: CASSLERELGEETQYF.

CDR3 DNA sequence: TGTGCCAGCAGCTTCTCTAGCGGGCTCCGCACAGATACGCAGTATTTT. It yields the protein CASSFSSGLRTDTQYF. The V call is TRBV7-2, the J call TRBJ2-3, with 8 bases lining up with TRBD2. The germline CDR1 and CDR2 sequences are SGHTA and FQGNSA. The CDR3 is 16 amino acids. J gave up 1 base and V 3 bases, and 6 bases lay outside the gene matches.

Only one count was recorded for this clonotype. This chain connects TRBV30 to TRBJ1-5; 7 bases align to TRBD1. Losses at the gene ends were 2 bases for V and 7 bases for J; bases not matched to a gene: 8. The CDR3 has 14 amino acids. Germline CDR1 reads GTSNPN; CDR2 reads SVGIG (reference sequence). Here the CDR3 reads CAWSLTGAGQPQHF. CDR3 DNA sequence: TGTGCCTGGAGTCTCACAGGGGCTGGGCAGCCCCAGCATTTT.

The chain carries TRBV12-5 and TRBJ2-3; unclear D gene. CDR1 is LGHNT, CDR2 FRNRAP, per germline. V shed 1 base and J shed 4 bases, with 6 bases lying between them. There are 13 residues in the CDR3. DNA for the CDR3: TGTGCTAGTGGTTTGGGGGCGGCAGATACGCAGTATTTT. This translates into CASGLGAADTQYF.

The chain uses TRBV28 and TRBJ1-1, with 9 bases lining up with TRBD1. The CDR3 spans 12 residues. After removal of 1 base from V and 10 bases from J, the junction contained 1 base not matched to a gene. Germline CDR1 and CDR2: MDHEN and SYDVKM. The CDR3 DNA reads as TGTGCCAGCAGTTTATACAGGGGGCGAGCTTTCTTT. It encodes CASSLYRGRAFF.

The rearrangement joins TRBV18 to TRBJ2-5; 8 bases are shared with TRBD1. CDR1 and CDR2 (germline): KGHSH, LQKENI. The CDR3 totals 14 residues. Trimming removed 3 bases from V and 10 bases from J; junction bases left unmatched: 10. The DNA for the CDR3 is TGTGCCAGCTCACCTATCGGGACAGGCGGTGGCCAGTACTTC. Translation: CASSPIGTGGGQYF.

This sequence joins TRBV14 and TRBJ2-7, with unresolved D. V dropped 1 base and J dropped 6 bases, with 10 bases sitting between them. From germline, CDR1 is SGHDN and CDR2 FVKESK. The CDR3 is 13 amino acids. This CDR3 is CASSQGWLGEQYF. CDR3 bases: TGTGCCAGCAGCCAAGGGTGGCTAGGCGAGCAGTACTTC.

In DNA, the CDR3 is TGTGCCAGCAGATGGGGAAACACTGAAGCTTTCTTT. Translation gives CASRWGNTEAFF. This chain connects TRBV12-3 or TRBV12-4 to TRBJ1-1; no firm D call. The CDR3 extends over 12 amino acids. V dropped 6 bases and J dropped 2 bases, with 7 bases sitting between them.

The V gene is TRBV30, the J gene TRBJ2-3; weak D call: TRBD2 (5 bases). This CDR3 spans 19 amino acids. The V end was cut by 7 bases, the J end by 0 bases, with 29 bases between. Per germline, CDR1 GTSNPN and CDR2 SVGIG (reference sequence). CDR3 loop: CASTHTGKYLISSTDTQYF. In DNA form, the CDR3 reads TGTGCCTCCACTCATACGGGGAAATATTTGATTTCTAGCACAGATACGCAGTATTTT.

The chain is built from TRBV6-1 and TRBJ2-1; D not resolved. CDR1 and CDR2 (germline): MNHNS, SASEGT. The V and J ends lost 2 bases and 7 bases respectively, with 12 bases between them. This CDR3 has 14 amino acids. CDR3 sequence reads: CASSERVGQNEQFF. The CDR3 DNA reads TGTGCCAGCAGTGAAAGGGTGGGCCAAAATGAGCAGTTCTTC.

The CDR3 nucleotides read TGTGCCATCGCTTCTACCTCTCCCTACGAGCAGTACTTC. The encoded protein is CAIASTSPYEQYF. The chain employs TRBV10-3 and TRBJ2-7; no reliable D call. Germline CDR1 reads ENHRY; CDR2 reads SYGVKD. V lost 8 bases to trimming and J lost 2 bases, with 13 bases between them. This CDR3 has 13 residues.

This clonotype was counted only a few times. The chain has TRBV11-2 and TRBJ2-7; maybe TRBD2 (5 bases). The CDR3 is 13 residues long. Trimming took 6 bases from V and 4 from J, leaving 13 bases between them. CDR1 is SGHAT, CDR2 FQNNGV, per germline. The CDR3 reads CASSPSGRYEQYF. DNA for the CDR3: TGTGCCAGCAGTCCTTCGGGGAGATACGAGCAGTACTTC.

This chain joins TRBV11-2 and TRBJ1-5; 9 bases agree with TRBD1. The CDR3 covers 15 residues. J gave up 6 bases and V 5 bases, and 8 bases lay outside the gene matches. Germline-derived CDR1 and CDR2 are SGHAT and FQNNGV. This CDR3 reads CASSTGQGRSQPQHF. The CDR3 DNA reads as TGTGCCAGCAGCACGGGACAGGGTAGGAGTCAGCCCCAGCATTTT.

The genes are TRBV10-3 and TRBJ2-7; weak D call: TRBD2 (6 bases). Trimming took 3 bases from V and 2 from J, leaving 14 bases between them. The germline gives CDR1 ENHRY, CDR2 SYGVKD. CDR3 length: 15 residues. CDR3 sequence: CAISDEGTGTYEQYF. The CDR3 DNA sequence: TGTGCCATCAGTGATGAGGGGACTGGTACCTACGAGCAGTACTTC.

The chain uses TRBV6-6 and TRBJ2-7; TRBD1 matches 7 bases. The CDR3 spans 14 residues. The germline V gene encodes CDR1 MNHNY and CDR2 SVGAGI (reference sequence). V trimming: 7 bases; J trimming: 3 bases; junction bases outside the gene matches: 9. The CDR3 spells CASISGTDIYEQYF. The CDR3 DNA is TGTGCCAGCATCTCCGGGACAGACATCTACGAGCAGTACTTC.

The rearrangement uses TRBV2 and TRBJ2-3; D remains unclear. V lost 6 bases, J lost 2 bases, and 6 bases lay in between. The CDR3 runs 12 residues. Germline assignment: CDR1 SNHLY and CDR2 FYNNEI. CDR3 DNA sequence: TGTGCCAGCAGAGGTCACACAGATACGCAGTATTTT. Its translation: CASRGHTDTQYF.

The gene calls are TRBV28 and TRBJ1-5, with no clear D. Trimming shortened V by 3 bases and J by 11 bases, and 8 bases separated the two germline ends. The CDR3 length is 11 residues. CDR1 MDHEN and CDR2 SYDVKM come from the germline V gene. CDR3 bases: TGTGCCAGCAGTTTCGAAGGGACCCAGCATTTT. Translation: CASSFEGTQHF.